This TCR beta chain was recovered during a study of Ad26.COV2.S vaccination and SARS-CoV-2 variants. TCRdb's copy holds only in-frame clones and misses some; the assay was immunoSEQ multiplex PCR. Counted here are some 500,000 clones, roughly 89% occurring once; the ten biggest clones make up approximately 2.5%. CDR1 and CDR2 from the germline V gene are SGHNT and YYREEE (reference sequence). V lost 4 bases and J 4 bases, leaving 14 bases between the germline ends. CDR3 size: 14 residues. Treatment described: 15 to 20 received Ad26.COV2.S at low or high dose, single or two shots; about 5 received placebo; per-sample allocation not given. Samples were taken on day 63 after the first vaccine or placebo injection.

The receptor's source is a person aged 18 to 59 who received the Ad26.COV2.S COVID-19 vaccine or a placebo. The input for sequencing was peripheral blood, taken in a trial of Ad26.COV2.S vaccine versus placebo. The chain employs TRBV5-4 and TRBJ2-5; D ambiguous. The CDR3 region is CASSPPTQRETQYF. DNA for the CDR3: TGTGCCAGCAGCCCCCCGACTCAGAGAGAGACCCAGTACTTC.